This T cell receptor (beta chain) was observed in a study of graft-versus-host responses after intestinal transplantation. Overall study results and limits: Recipient bone marrow held GvH clones, some seen earlier in ileum or blood. Early post-transplant HvG declines tracked with peak circulating GvH clone levels.

V was shortened by 3 bases and J by 5 bases, with 14 bases between the two germline ends. The length of the CDR3 is 14 residues. From germline, CDR1 is SGDLS and CDR2 YYNGEE. The data were produced by immunoSEQ multiplex PCR, yet TCRdb's version contains in-frame clones alone and is incomplete. The sample lists about 70,000 clones, roughly 88% occurring once. In regard to this clone: The antigen is undetermined.

The rearrangement uses TRBV9 and TRBJ1-2, with D tentatively TRBD1 (6 bases). The clonotype originates from a human donor who received an intestinal transplant. The material sequenced was unstimulated CD8+ T cells sorted from spleen or lymph node cells, taken before intestinal transplant. CDR3 region: CASSDPRTVYGYTF. The CDR3 region has the DNA TGTGCCAGCAGCGACCCTAGGACAGTATATGGCTACACCTTC.